These 8 T cell receptor beta chains were all obtained from the same sample, sequenced in a study of blood T cells in healthy people across ages. Sample-barcoded 5' priming and a J-beta primer mix drove a second PCR of roughly 7 to 11 cycles. From the 5' RACE reads, TCRdb called clonotypes with MiXCR, one entry per CDR3 protein. The profile shows about 780,000 distinct CDR3 sequences, around 50% of them singletons. Sequenced material: blood. The receptors shown here come from a man older than 75 in good health.

The count of this clonotype is one. The gene calls are TRBV3-1 and TRBJ2-7; D is possibly TRBD2 (6 bases). V was cut by 0 bases and J by 5 bases, with 20 bases left in between. Germline-derived CDR1 and CDR2 are LGHDT and YNNKEL (reference sequence). This CDR3 is built from 17 residues. The CDR3 region is CASSQEYGGKWWDEQYF. DNA for the CDR3: TGTGCCAGCAGCCAAGAGTATGGCGGGAAGTGGTGGGACGAGCAGTACTTC.

The chain has TRBV20-1 and TRBJ2-7; weak D call: TRBD2 (5 bases). This CDR3 has 12 residues. Germline V lookup: CDR1 DFQATT, CDR2 SNEGSKA (reference sequence). V was trimmed by 7 bases and J by 4 bases, leaving 14 bases between them. As DNA, the CDR3 is TGCAGTGGGGAGCGGAGCCAGTACGAGCAGTACTTC. The encoded protein is CSGERSQYEQYF.

This clonotype was observed a single time. The chain has TRBV4-3 and TRBJ1-1; D gene unclear. Looked up from germline, CDR1 is LGHNA and CDR2 is YSLEER. Trimming cost V 4 bases and J 5 bases, with 20 bases left between them. The CDR3 runs to 16 residues. The CDR3: CASSLGRGEPWTEAFF. The CDR3 DNA sequence: TGCGCCAGCAGCCTGGGCCGGGGAGAGCCCTGGACTGAAGCTTTCTTT.

The rearrangement uses TRBV13 and TRBJ2-1, with 10 bases identical to TRBD2. The V gene end was trimmed by 2 bases and the J gene end by 7 bases; junction bases not matched to a gene: 11. CDR1 is PRHDT, CDR2 FYEKMQ, per germline (reference sequence). This CDR3 region has 17 residues. The CDR3 here is CASSLKRAGGPGNEQFF. For the CDR3, the DNA is TGTGCCAGCAGCTTAAAGCGAGCGGGGGGGCCTGGGAATGAGCAGTTCTTC.

The chain has TRBV15 and TRBJ2-1, with a weak D call TRBD2 (6 bases). The CDR3 is made up of 13 amino acids. Trimming cost V 10 bases and J 9 bases, with 19 bases left between them. The germline gives CDR1 LNHNV, CDR2 YYDKDF (reference sequence). This chain's CDR3 is CASRSGSYGEQFF. The CDR3 bases are TGTGCCAGTAGATCCGGGAGTTACGGTGAGCAGTTCTTC.

The genes are TRBV6-6 and TRBJ2-5; 7 bases fit TRBD1. Germline CDR1 and CDR2: MNHNY and SVGAGI (reference sequence). This CDR3 has 16 residues. Unmatched junction bases numbered 10, after V lost 5 bases and J lost 1 base. The CDR3 sequence is CASSPPTGTGQETQYF. The CDR3 DNA sequence: TGTGCCAGCAGTCCTCCGACAGGGACGGGCCAAGAGACCCAGTACTTC.

This clonotype was counted only a few times. This sequence joins TRBV7-2 and TRBJ2-3; D tentatively reads TRBD1 or TRBD2 (5 bases each). Germline CDR1 is SGHTA and CDR2 is FQGNSA. This CDR3 is 14 amino acids long. Between the trimmed V and J ends, which lost 1 base and 2 bases, there was a span of 7 bases. The CDR3: CASSLVGPTDTQYF. The CDR3 region has the DNA TGTGCCAGCAGCTTAGTGGGACCCACAGATACGCAGTATTTT. Looking up the rest from reference TRBV7-2 and TRBJ2-3 gives the full variable domain: GAGVSQSPSNKVTEKGKDVELRCDPISGHTALYWYRQSLGQGLEFLIYFQGNSAPDKSGLPSDRFSAERTGGSVSTLTIQRTQQEDSAVYLCASSLVGPTDTQYFGPGTRLTVL.

This chain connects TRBV20-1 to TRBJ2-1; D gene uncertain. The CDR3 runs to 11 residues. Trimming cost V 1 base and J 7 bases, with 5 bases left between them. Germline V gene data show CDR1 as DFQATT and CDR2 as SNEGSKA (reference sequence). The CDR3 region has the DNA TGCAGTGCTAGAGGGGTGAATGAGCAGTTCTTC. It translates to CSARGVNEQFF.